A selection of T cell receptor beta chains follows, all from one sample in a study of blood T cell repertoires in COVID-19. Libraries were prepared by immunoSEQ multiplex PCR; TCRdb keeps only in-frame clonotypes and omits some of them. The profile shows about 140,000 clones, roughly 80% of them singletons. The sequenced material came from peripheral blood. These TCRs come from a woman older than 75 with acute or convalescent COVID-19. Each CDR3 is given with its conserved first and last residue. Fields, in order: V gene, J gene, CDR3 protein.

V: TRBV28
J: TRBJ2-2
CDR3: CASRKGLADGTGELFF

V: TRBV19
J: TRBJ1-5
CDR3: CASSMMDRLEKHF

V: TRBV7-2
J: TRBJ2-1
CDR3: CASSHVGLGLNEQFF

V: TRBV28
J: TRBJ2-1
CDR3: CASSSNNNEQFF

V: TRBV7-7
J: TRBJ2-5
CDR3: CASSPQYQETQYF

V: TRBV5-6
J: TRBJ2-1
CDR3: CASSNTLSGGVHNEQFF

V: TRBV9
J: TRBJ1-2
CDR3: CASSVGRGNHYGYTF

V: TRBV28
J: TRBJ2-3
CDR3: CASSFPGGTDTQYF

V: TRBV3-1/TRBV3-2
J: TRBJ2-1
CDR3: CASSQEDRGLAGADSYNEQFF

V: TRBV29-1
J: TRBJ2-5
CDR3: CSAVGGAGIQETQYF

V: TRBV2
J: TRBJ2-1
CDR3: CATQTKPYNEQFF

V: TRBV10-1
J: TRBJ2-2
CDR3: CATRTGLNTGELFF

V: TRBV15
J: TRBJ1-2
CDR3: CATSRSGGRPYLVGYTF

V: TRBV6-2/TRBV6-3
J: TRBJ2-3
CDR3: CASSYSGHSPDTQYF

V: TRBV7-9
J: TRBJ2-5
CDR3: CASSPQDSQETQYF

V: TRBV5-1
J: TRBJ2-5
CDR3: CASSLWRLETQYF

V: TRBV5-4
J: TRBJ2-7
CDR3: CASSETGYYEQYF

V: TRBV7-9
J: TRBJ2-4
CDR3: CASSYQGGLAKNIQYF

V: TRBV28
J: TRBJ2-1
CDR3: CASSFGTSGGFEQFF

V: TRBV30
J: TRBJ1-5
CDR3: CASSGTGVHQPQHF

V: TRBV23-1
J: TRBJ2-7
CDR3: CASSQQDGTGAYEQYF

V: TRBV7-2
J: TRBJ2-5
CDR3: CASSFSLRGTQYF

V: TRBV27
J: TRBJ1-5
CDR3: CASQRTGDNQPQHF

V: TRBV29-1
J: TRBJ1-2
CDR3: CSVRGGRGVRGYTF

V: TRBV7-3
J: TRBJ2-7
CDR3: CASGTGGSRQYF

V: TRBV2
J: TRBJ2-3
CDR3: CASSSGADTQYF

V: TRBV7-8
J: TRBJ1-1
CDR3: CASSFPGTEAFF

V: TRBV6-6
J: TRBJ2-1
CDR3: CASSIDSYNEQFF

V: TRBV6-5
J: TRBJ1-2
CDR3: CASRKQGNFNYGYTF

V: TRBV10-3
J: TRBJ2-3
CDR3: CAISGGGARGDTQYF

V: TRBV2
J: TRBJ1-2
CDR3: CASSVNRVVGDYGYTF

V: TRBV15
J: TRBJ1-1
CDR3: CATSNAGSEAFF

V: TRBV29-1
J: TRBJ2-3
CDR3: CSVELAGADTQYF

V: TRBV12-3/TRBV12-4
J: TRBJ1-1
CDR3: CASSFLGDTEAFF

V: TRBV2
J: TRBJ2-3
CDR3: CASRPRGGTDTQYF

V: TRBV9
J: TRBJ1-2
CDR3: CASSLDSGISYTF

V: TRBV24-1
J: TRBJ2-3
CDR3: CATSEGRLVWGLGTDTQYF

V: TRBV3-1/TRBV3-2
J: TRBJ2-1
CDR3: CASSQDQGLYNEQFF

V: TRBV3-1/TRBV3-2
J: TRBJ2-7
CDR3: CASSQTGDDWEQYF

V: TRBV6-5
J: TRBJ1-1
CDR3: CASNTHGQGVTEAFF

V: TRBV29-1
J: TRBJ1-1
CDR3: CSVELAGLNTEAFF

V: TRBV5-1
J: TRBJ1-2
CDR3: CASSMQGTGGIGYTF

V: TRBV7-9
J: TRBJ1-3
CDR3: CASSSHERSRLPGNTIYF

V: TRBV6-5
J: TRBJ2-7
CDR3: CASSYGAGGLGEQYF

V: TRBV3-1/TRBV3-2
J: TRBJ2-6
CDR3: CASSQDTGDSGANVLTF

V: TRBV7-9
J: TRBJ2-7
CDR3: CASSLEGALYEQYF

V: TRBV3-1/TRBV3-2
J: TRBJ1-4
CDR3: CASSLQSNEKLFF